Following are 22 T cell receptor beta chains from one sample sequenced in a study of blood T cell dynamics during melanoma immunotherapy. Sequenced by immunoSEQ multiplex PCR; TCRdb stores in-frame clones only, minus some. This sample has approximately 23,000 clones, with roughly 90% found just once. Indicated time point: pre-treatment baseline. The sample here was blood, taken from a patient treated with checkpoint blockade. All receptors derive from a human donor with melanoma.

The chain is built from TRBV5-6 and TRBJ1-1; D may be TRBD1 (5 bases). Trimming took 4 bases from V and 1 from J, leaving 8 bases between them. Germline V lookup: CDR1 SGHDT, CDR2 YYEEEE. This CDR3 contains 13 residues. The CDR3 loop is CASSGGPNTEAFF. The CDR3 DNA reads as TGTGCCAGCAGCGGGGGACCGAACACTGAAGCTTTCTTT.

The chain recombines TRBV28 with TRBJ2-5; 8 bases match TRBD1. V lost 5 bases, J lost 2 bases, and 4 bases stayed unmatched. This CDR3 spans 14 amino acids. The V gene's germline CDR1 is MDHEN and CDR2 SYDVKM. Here the CDR3 DNA reads TGTGCCAGCAGTACCAGGGGGCAGCAAGAGACCCAGTACTTC. Translated: CASSTRGQQETQYF.

This rearrangement joins TRBV2 to TRBJ2-2; D call uncertain. This CDR3 has 10 residues. V lost 8 bases to trimming and J lost 8 bases, with 6 bases between them. Germline CDR1 reads SNHLY; CDR2 reads FYNNEI. Written as DNA, the CDR3 is TGTGCCAGCCATGATGGGGAGCTGTTTTTT. It codes for CASHDGELFF.

The CDR3 region has the DNA TGCAGCGCAAGGACAGACCCCTACGAGCAGTACTTC. Translation: CSARTDPYEQYF. The chain couples TRBV29-1 to TRBJ2-7, with D possibly matching TRBD1 (6 bases). Germline values: CDR1 SQVTM, CDR2 ANQGSEA. The CDR3 covers 12 residues. V lost 7 bases to trimming and J lost 2 bases, with 12 bases between them.

The gene calls are TRBV6-6 and TRBJ2-5, with no clear D. V gave up 6 bases and J gave up 0 bases, with 8 bases separating them. This CDR3 has 13 amino acids. From germline, CDR1 is MNHNY and CDR2 SVGAGI (reference sequence). The CDR3 here is CASSDVYQETQYF. The CDR3 DNA is TGTGCCAGCAGCGACGTCTACCAAGAGACCCAGTACTTC.

The rearrangement links TRBV7-8 to TRBJ2-7; 14 nucleotides agree with TRBD2. The CDR3 has 16 amino acids. Germline-derived CDR1 and CDR2 are SGHVS and FQNEAQ. The ends lost 3 bases at V and 0 bases at J; junction bases unmatched: 1. CDR3 in amino acids: CASSLGTSGSSYEQYF. Written as DNA, the CDR3 is TGTGCCAGCAGCTTGGGGACTAGCGGGAGCTCCTACGAGCAGTACTTC.

V is TRBV12-5 and J is TRBJ1-3; the D gene is possibly TRBD1 (5 bases). V lost 0 bases to trimming and J lost 1 base, with 10 bases between them. This CDR3 is built from 16 residues. The V gene's germline CDR1 is LGHNT and CDR2 FRNRAP. DNA for the CDR3: TGTGCTAGTGGTTTGGTTGTAGGGACTTCTGGAAACACCATATATTTT. Protein sequence: CASGLVVGTSGNTIYF.

The CDR3 DNA reads as TGTGCCAGCAGCGTAGGGGCAGGGGGAATCGGGGAGCTGTTTTTT. Protein: CASSVGAGGIGELFF. This rearrangement joins TRBV9 to TRBJ2-2; TRBD1 matches 7 bases. V lost 0 bases and J lost 7; bases outside the gene matches: 6. Germline-derived CDR1 and CDR2 are SGDLS and YYNGEE. The length of the CDR3 is 15 residues. Together with reference TRBV9 and TRBJ2-2, the CDR3 gives the full variable domain: DSGVTQTPKHLITATGQRVTLRCSPRSGDLSVYWYQQSLDQGLQFLIQYYNGEERAKGNILERFSAQQFPDLHSELNLSSLELGDSALYFCASSVGAGGIGELFFGEGSRLTVL.

V usage is TRBV5-1 and J usage is TRBJ1-2, with TRBD1 as a possible D gene (5 bases). The CDR3 is 15 amino acids. Deletions cut 4 bases from V and 4 bases from J, with 17 bases between. Germline-derived CDR1 and CDR2 are SGHRS and YFSETQ. The CDR3 protein is CASSDEGIEVYGYTF. The CDR3 DNA reads as TGCGCCAGCAGCGACGAGGGGATAGAGGTCTATGGCTACACCTTC.

The chain couples TRBV2 to TRBJ1-1, with 9 bases that match TRBD1. V was clipped by 4 bases and J by 1 base; unmatched bases: 1. The CDR3 consists of 14 residues. CDR1 and CDR2 from the germline V gene are SNHLY and FYNNEI. This CDR3 is CASSVDRGNTEAFF. The CDR3 nucleotides read TGTGCCAGCAGTGTGGACAGGGGGAACACTGAAGCTTTCTTT.

The chain has TRBV10-1 and TRBJ1-5; D possibly corresponds to TRBD1 (6 bases). Germline V gene data show CDR1 as WNHNN and CDR2 as SYGVQD (reference sequence). The CDR3 loop spans 15 amino acids. Deletions cut 10 bases from V and 4 bases from J, with 20 bases between. In DNA, the CDR3 is TGCGCCATCAGAGACGAAGGACAGTTAAATCAGCCCCAGCATTTT. It codes for CAIRDEGQLNQPQHF.

V usage is TRBV28 and J usage is TRBJ1-1; a weak D match, TRBD1 (6 bases). This CDR3 comprises 13 residues. Per the germline V gene, CDR1 is MDHEN and CDR2 is SYDVKM. V was trimmed by 5 bases and J by 2 bases, leaving 9 bases between them. CDR3 residues: CASSPGHNTEAFF. In DNA, the CDR3 is TGTGCCAGCAGTCCGGGACACAACACTGAAGCTTTCTTT.

The chain employs TRBV30 and TRBJ2-7, with D tentatively TRBD1 (5 bases). The CDR3 loop spans 14 amino acids. Deletions cut 0 bases from V and 6 bases from J, with 15 bases between. CDR1 and CDR2 from the germline V gene are GTSNPN and SVGIG (reference sequence). This CDR3 reads CAWSVIQGIGEQYF. As DNA, the CDR3 is TGTGCCTGGAGTGTAATCCAGGGAATAGGCGAGCAGTACTTC.

The chain uses TRBV29-1 and TRBJ2-1; 14 positions agree with TRBD2. The CDR3 loop spans 15 amino acids. J lost 1 base, V lost 4 bases, and 0 bases had no gene match. Germline V gives CDR1 SQVTM, CDR2 ANQGSEA. The CDR3 DNA follows: TGCAGCGTTGGACTAGCGGGGGGGTCCTACAATGAGCAGTTCTTC. It translates to CSVGLAGGSYNEQFF.

The chain is built from TRBV10-3 and TRBJ1-1; TRBD1 aligns across 8 bases. In germline, CDR1 is ENHRY, CDR2 SYGVKD. Trimming removed 4 bases from V and 4 bases from J; junction bases left unmatched: 8. The length of the CDR3 is 15 residues. CDR3 in amino acids: CAISVAGQGATEAFF. The CDR3 DNA reads TGTGCCATCAGTGTGGCCGGACAGGGCGCCACTGAAGCTTTCTTT.

This clone was picked up one time. The chain employs TRBV19 and TRBJ1-5; TRBD1 aligns across 7 bases. V was clipped by 5 bases and J by 2 bases; unmatched bases: 9. CDR3 length: 16 amino acids. CDR1 is LNHDA and CDR2 is SQIVND in the germline V gene (reference sequence). The CDR3 is CASSLTGVGGNQPQHF. CDR3 sequence (DNA): TGTGCCAGTAGTCTTACAGGGGTGGGGGGCAATCAGCCCCAGCATTTT. The variable domain in full, completed from reference TRBV19 and TRBJ1-5, reads DGGITQSPKYLFRKEGQNVTLSCEQNLNHDAMYWYRQDPGQGLRLIYYSQIVNDFQKGDIAEGYSVSREKKESFPLTVTSAQKNPTAFYLCASSLTGVGGNQPQHFGDGTRLSIL.

The rearrangement links TRBV9 to TRBJ2-7, with D perhaps being TRBD1 or TRBD2 (5 bases each). CDR1 is SGDLS and CDR2 is YYNGEE in the germline V gene. This CDR3 region has 15 residues. V was clipped by 3 bases and J by 2 bases, with 15 bases between them. The CDR3 coding sequence is TGTGCCAGCAGCGGCCGGGACCCTTTGGCCTACGAGCAGTACTTC. As protein: CASSGRDPLAYEQYF.

V gene TRBV7-2 combines with J gene TRBJ2-7; 11 positions match TRBD1. Looked up from germline, CDR1 is SGHTA and CDR2 is FQGNSA. CDR3 length equals 15 residues. Losses at the gene ends were 6 bases for V and 0 bases for J; bases not matched to a gene: 4. CDR3 residues: CASRRDRGISYEQYF. For the CDR3, the DNA is TGTGCCAGCAGAAGGGACAGGGGGATCTCCTACGAGCAGTACTTC. Full variable domain (remainder filled in from reference TRBV7-2 and TRBJ2-7): GAGVSQSPSNKVTEKGKDVELRCDPISGHTALYWYRQSLGQGLEFLIYFQGNSAPDKSGLPSDRFSAERTGGSVSTLTIQRTQQEDSAVYLCASRRDRGISYEQYFGPGTRLTVT.

The chain uses TRBV7-6 and TRBJ2-7; D not certain. CDR3 length equals 12 residues. The germline CDR1 and CDR2 sequences are SGHVS and FNYEAQ. V lost 2 bases and J 4 bases, leaving 6 bases between the germline ends. For the CDR3, the DNA is TGTGCCAGCAGCTTATTCTTTTACGAGCAGTACTTC. Its protein is CASSLFFYEQYF. The whole variable domain, filled in from reference TRBV7-6 and TRBJ2-7, reads GAGVSQSPRYKVTKRGQDVALRCDPISGHVSLYWYRQALGQGPEFLTYFNYEAQQDKSGLPNDRFSAERPEGSISTLTIQRTEQRDSAMYRCASSLFFYEQYFGPGTRLTVT.

CDR3 sequence: CASSYQASVHTGELFF. The CDR3 nucleotides are TGTGCCAGCAGTTACCAGGCTAGCGTTCACACCGGGGAGCTGTTTTTT. This chain connects TRBV6-5 to TRBJ2-2; weak D call: TRBD2 (6 bases). Germline V gene sequence: CDR1 MNHEY, CDR2 SVGAGI. The CDR3 is made up of 16 amino acids. Trimming took off 2 bases at V and 3 bases at J, with 13 bases between the two ends.

V and J are TRBV7-2 and TRBJ1-1; D is unclear. Germline V gene sequence: CDR1 SGHTA, CDR2 FQGNSA. Trimming removed 0 bases from V and 2 bases from J, with 10 bases in between. The CDR3 extends over 15 amino acids. CDR3 loop: CASSLALGINTEAFF. DNA for the CDR3: TGTGCCAGCAGCTTAGCGCTTGGGATTAACACTGAAGCTTTCTTT.

This rearrangement joins TRBV28 to TRBJ1-6, with D possibly TRBD1 on 6 matching bases. There are 13 residues in the CDR3. CDR1 MDHEN and CDR2 SYDVKM come from the germline V gene. Trimming took off 7 bases at V and 7 bases at J, with 11 bases between the two ends. The CDR3 loop is CASTRTENSPLHF. CDR3 nucleotides: TGTGCCAGCACCCGGACAGAAAATTCACCCCTCCACTTT.